A selection of T cell receptor beta chains follows, all from one sample in a study of blood T cell repertoires in COVID-19. Using immunoSEQ multiplex PCR, the repertoire was profiled, and TCRdb retains in-frame clones only, with some absent. The sample consists of about 360,000 clones, more than 70% of them appearing once. Specimen: PBMCs or T cells enriched from blood (not recorded which). These TCRs come from a man aged 25-45 years who had recovered from COVID-19. Each CDR3 is given with its conserved first and last residue.

cdr3_aa: CASSPAETSGIYNEQFF
v_call: TRBV2
j_call: TRBJ2-1

cdr3_aa: CASSGSGGANYGYTF
v_call: TRBV10-2
j_call: TRBJ1-2

cdr3_aa: CASSPAGSTEKLFF
v_call: TRBV11-2
j_call: TRBJ1-4

cdr3_aa: CAISETEGQAYGYTF
v_call: TRBV10-3
j_call: TRBJ1-2

cdr3_aa: CAISEFGQGRQETQYF
v_call: TRBV10-3
j_call: TRBJ2-5

cdr3_aa: CATSRDKTNTGELFF
v_call: TRBV15
j_call: TRBJ2-2

cdr3_aa: CASSPDSTDTQYF
v_call: TRBV18
j_call: TRBJ2-3

cdr3_aa: CASSLQGHIGDTQYF
v_call: TRBV4-1
j_call: TRBJ2-3

cdr3_aa: CSVDGFTVPDRGYNEQFF
v_call: TRBV29-1
j_call: TRBJ2-1

cdr3_aa: CASSEEQGAYNEQFF
v_call: TRBV2
j_call: TRBJ2-1

cdr3_aa: CASSHWERAATGELFF
v_call: TRBV3-1/TRBV3-2
j_call: TRBJ2-2

cdr3_aa: CASSLGQGWETQYF
v_call: TRBV7-9
j_call: TRBJ2-5

cdr3_aa: CASSTTGYEQYF
v_call: TRBV6-2/TRBV6-3
j_call: TRBJ2-7

cdr3_aa: CASSGGQEAFF
v_call: TRBV9
j_call: TRBJ1-1

cdr3_aa: CSASGDKDYGYTF
v_call: TRBV20-1
j_call: TRBJ1-2

cdr3_aa: CASSYPGENTEAFF
v_call: TRBV6-2/TRBV6-3
j_call: TRBJ1-1

cdr3_aa: CASSEAFNQPQHF
v_call: TRBV12-3/TRBV12-4
j_call: TRBJ1-5